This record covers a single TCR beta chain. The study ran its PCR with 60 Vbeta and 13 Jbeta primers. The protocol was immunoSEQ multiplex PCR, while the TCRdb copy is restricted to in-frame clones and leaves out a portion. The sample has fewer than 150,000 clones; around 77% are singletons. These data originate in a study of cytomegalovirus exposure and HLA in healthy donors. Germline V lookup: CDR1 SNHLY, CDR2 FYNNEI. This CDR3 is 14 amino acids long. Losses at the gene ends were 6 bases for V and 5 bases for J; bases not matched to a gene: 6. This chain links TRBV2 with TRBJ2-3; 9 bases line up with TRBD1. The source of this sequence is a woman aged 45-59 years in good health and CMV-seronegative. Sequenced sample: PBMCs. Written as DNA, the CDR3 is TGTGCCAGCAGCTCCGGGACAGGGAAAGATACGCAGTATTTT. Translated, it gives CASSSGTGKDTQYF.